This T cell receptor (beta chain) was profiled in a study of CDR3 diversity in severe acne. CDR3 length: 19 amino acids. The V gene's germline CDR1 is SGHTA and CDR2 FQGTGA. From the PCR reads, TCRdb called clonotypes with MiXCR, one entry per CDR3 protein. The sample yields some 84,000 distinct CDR3 sequences, roughly 51% seen once. Comments on this clonotype: The junction does not match germline at one end; this may be a read error.

The sequence was obtained from a male donor in good health, without acne. Sequenced sample: blood. This chain joins TRBV7-3 and TRBJ2-5; TRBD1 aligns across 7 bases. The CDR3 sequence is CASSPEVRDRDEKQETRYF. In DNA, the CDR3 is TGTGCCAGCAGCCCAGAGGTACGAGACAGGGACGAGAAGCAAGAGACCCGGTACTTC. The entire variable domain, with the rest obtained from reference TRBV7-3 and TRBJ2-5, is as follows: GAGVSQTPSNKVTEKGKYVELRCDPISGHTALYWYRQSLGQGPEFLIYFQGTGAADDSGLPNDRFFAVRPEGSVSTLKIQRTERGDSAVYLCASSPEVRDRDEKQETRYFGPGTRLLVL.